A selection of T cell receptor beta chains follows, all from one sample in a study of shared clonotypes between healthy human individuals. Sequenced by immunoSEQ multiplex PCR; TCRdb stores in-frame clones only, minus some. Of over a million clones listed, 96% are singletons. The source material was naive CD4+ T cells sorted from blood. The source is a man under 40 in good health. The CDR3 runs from the conserved cysteine through the conserved F or W. D genes are given only for firm matches. The listing skips clone size in some rows; elsewhere it reads once, few, many or a size class.

CDR3 protein	CDR3 DNA	V gene	J gene	D gene	clone size	CDR3 length
CAISELLAGGTDTQYF	TGTGCCATCAGTGAGTTGCTAGCGGGAGGCACAGATACGCAGTATTTT	TRBV10-3	TRBJ2-3	TRBD2	NA	16
CASSPEAGGLETQYF	TGTGCCAGCAGTCCTGAGGCGGGAGGGCTAGAGACCCAGTACTTC	TRBV2	TRBJ2-5	TRBD2	NA	15
CASSYTGSEAFF	TGTGCCAGCAGTTACACAGGCTCAGAAGCTTTCTTT	TRBV28	TRBJ1-1	NA	NA	12
CASSLKGWGYGYTF	TGTGCCAGCAGTTTAAAAGGATGGGGCTATGGCTACACCTTC	TRBV27	TRBJ1-2	NA	NA	14
CASSGQLSYEQYF	TGTGCCAGCTCCGGGCAGCTCTCCTACGAGCAGTACTTC	TRBV6-1	TRBJ2-7	NA	NA	13
CASSEAPSPGRTEAFF	TGTGCCAGCAGTGAAGCGCCGTCGCCAGGGCGGACTGAAGCTTTCTTT	TRBV6-1	TRBJ1-1	NA	NA	16
CASSERLGSHEQYF	TGTGCCAGCAGTGAACGGCTGGGTTCCCACGAGCAGTACTTC	TRBV25-1	TRBJ2-7	NA	NA	14
CATSRDGTSGRDTQYF	TGTGCCACCAGCAGAGATGGCACTAGCGGGAGGGATACGCAGTATTTT	TRBV15	TRBJ2-3	TRBD2	NA	16
CASLSPGTPEYF	TGTGCCAGCCTCAGCCCCGGGACTCCAGAGTATTTT	TRBV2	TRBJ2-3	NA	few	12
CASSDVGPHYEQYF	TGTGCCAGCAGTGACGTGGGACCCCACTACGAGCAGTACTTC	TRBV25-1	TRBJ2-7	NA	NA	14
CASRSSHGGSGNTIYF	TGTGCCAGCAGATCCTCTCACGGGGGCTCTGGAAACACCATATATTTT	TRBV6-6	TRBJ1-3	NA	NA	16
CAISDLGARQGGSIVQFF	TGTGCCATCAGTGATCTGGGAGCCCGACAGGGGGGCTCTATTGTGCAGTTCTTC	TRBV10-3	TRBJ2-1	TRBD1	NA	18
CSVDIYNEQFF	TGCAGCGTTGATATCTACAATGAGCAGTTCTTC	TRBV29-1	TRBJ2-1	NA	NA	11
CASSAAGTGYGYTF	TGCGCCAGCAGCGCGGCCGGGACAGGCTATGGCTACACCTTC	TRBV5-1	TRBJ1-2	TRBD1	NA	14
CASSQDLPYKTGNTIYF	TGCGCCAGCAGCCAAGATCTACCGTACAAAACAGGAAACACCATATATTTT	TRBV4-1	TRBJ1-3	NA	NA	17
CASSLSAYNEQFF	TGTGCCAGCTCCCTCAGTGCATACAATGAGCAGTTCTTC	TRBV18	TRBJ2-1	NA	NA	13
CASSEGGWGSADTQYF	TGTGCCAGCAGTGAAGGGGGTTGGGGCAGCGCAGATACGCAGTATTTT	TRBV6-1	TRBJ2-3	NA	NA	16
CASSDFSGAYNEQFF	TGCGCCAGCAGCGACTTCAGCGGTGCCTACAATGAGCAGTTCTTC	TRBV5-1	TRBJ2-1	NA	NA	15
CASSPNRGRTDTQYF	TGTGCCAGCAGCCCGAACAGGGGACGCACAGATACGCAGTATTTT	TRBV6-6	TRBJ2-3	TRBD1	once	15
CASSLAVYNEQFF	TGCGCCAGCAGCTTGGCAGTTTACAATGAGCAGTTCTTC	TRBV5-1	TRBJ2-1	NA	NA	13
CASSVGLAGPQETQYF	TGTGCCAGCAGCGTAGGGTTAGCGGGTCCCCAAGAGACCCAGTACTTC	TRBV9	TRBJ2-5	TRBD2	NA	16
CASKALAGGNEQFF	TGTGCCAGCAAGGCGCTAGCGGGAGGAAATGAGCAGTTCTTC	TRBV6-1	TRBJ2-1	TRBD2	NA	14
CASSVRVNTGELFF	TGTGCCAGCAGCGTCAGGGTGAACACCGGGGAGCTGTTTTTT	TRBV11-1	TRBJ2-2	NA	NA	14
CASSALRAGVSYEQYF	TGTGCCAGCAGTGCCCTCCGAGCGGGAGTATCCTACGAGCAGTACTTC	TRBV27	TRBJ2-7	TRBD2	NA	16
CASSQGKGVGEQYF	TGCGCCAGCAGCCAAGGAAAGGGGGTAGGGGAGCAGTACTTC	TRBV4-1	TRBJ2-7	NA	NA	14
CASSPIRAGRMGGYTF	TGTGCCAGCTCACCCATCAGGGCGGGGCGAATGGGAGGCTACACCTTC	TRBV18	TRBJ1-2	NA	NA	16
CASSPGRGLASYEQYF	TGCGCCAGCTCCCCCGGACGGGGACTTGCGTCCTACGAGCAGTACTTC	TRBV10-2	TRBJ2-7	NA	NA	16
CASTKGGDLQETQYF	TGTGCCAGTACCAAGGGAGGGGACCTACAAGAGACCCAGTACTTC	TRBV19	TRBJ2-5	TRBD2	NA	15
CASSRGLPYNEQFF	TGCGCCAGCAGCAGGGGACTGCCCTACAATGAGCAGTTCTTC	TRBV5-1	TRBJ2-1	NA	NA	14
CASSQKQAATNEKLFF	TGTGCCAGCTCACAAAAACAGGCGGCAACTAATGAAAAACTGTTTTTT	TRBV18	TRBJ1-4	NA	NA	16
CASSPGQNEKLFF	TGCGCCAGCAGCCCAGGACAGAATGAAAAACTGTTTTTT	TRBV5-1	TRBJ1-4	NA	once	13
CASSLQGAGANVLTF	TGTGCCAGCAGTTTACAGGGGGCTGGGGCCAACGTCCTGACTTTC	TRBV28	TRBJ2-6	TRBD1	few	15
CASSPGQGIRTGELFF	TGCGCCAGCAGCCCGGGACAGGGGATTCGTACCGGGGAGCTGTTTTTT	TRBV10-2	TRBJ2-2	TRBD1	NA	16
CASSPRGFNEQFF	TGTGCCAGCAGCCCCCGCGGGTTCAATGAGCAGTTCTTC	TRBV7-3	TRBJ2-1	NA	NA	13
CASRQQGVNNQPQHF	TGTGCCAGCAGGCAACAGGGGGTTAACAATCAGCCCCAGCATTTT	TRBV28	TRBJ1-5	TRBD1	NA	15
CASRAWGGNTEAFF	TGTGCCAGCCGTGCCTGGGGAGGCAACACTGAAGCTTTCTTT	TRBV28	TRBJ1-1	NA	NA	14
CASSVGLGNEQFF	TGTGCCAGCAGTGTAGGTCTGGGCAATGAGCAGTTCTTC	TRBV6-1	TRBJ2-1	NA	NA	13
CASSLTPGSVETQYF	TGTGCCAGCAGTCTGACTCCGGGGTCGGTGGAGACCCAGTACTTC	TRBV6-1	TRBJ2-5	NA	NA	15
CASAEEKLFF	TGTGCCAGCGCGGAAGAAAAACTGTTTTTT	TRBV28	TRBJ1-4	NA	NA	10
CASSLGGTPNYGYTF	TGTGCCAGCAGTTTAGGGGGTACCCCTAACTATGGCTACACCTTC	TRBV28	TRBJ1-2	NA	NA	15
CASSIQDMNTEAFF	TGTGCCAGCAGCATACAGGATATGAACACTGAAGCTTTCTTT	TRBV9	TRBJ1-1	NA	NA	14
CASTDPRTRGNTIYF	TGTGCCAGCACCGATCCTCGGACGCGGGGAAACACCATATATTTT	TRBV7-7	TRBJ1-3	NA	NA	15
CASSLGPGTGPYEQYF	TGTGCCAGCAGCCTCGGCCCCGGGACAGGCCCCTACGAGCAGTACTTC	TRBV9	TRBJ2-7	TRBD1	NA	16
CSVGRTSLGVYEQYF	TGCAGCGTTGGCCGGACTAGTTTGGGGGTTTACGAGCAGTACTTC	TRBV29-1	TRBJ2-7	TRBD2	NA	15
CASSPPGQGIRNEQYF	TGTGCCAGCTCCCCGCCGGGACAGGGTATACGGAACGAGCAGTACTTC	TRBV18	TRBJ2-7	TRBD1	NA	16
CASSLDETRNEQFF	TGCGCCAGCAGCTTGGATGAGACTAGAAATGAGCAGTTCTTC	TRBV5-1	TRBJ2-1	NA	NA	14